This T cell receptor (beta chain) was identified during a study of blood T cell repertoires in COVID-19. At the level of the study: Spain, Italy and the United States supplied samples that represented acute and convalescent COVID-19. Nucleic acid was either cDNA or gDNA, and it came from T cells, B-cell-depleted T cells, or PBMCs.

In the original processing: Scientists estimated how many nucleated cells there were by amplifying reference gene primers. Sequenced by immunoSEQ multiplex PCR; TCRdb stores in-frame clones only, minus some. That table is the source of V, J and clone size, and D and trimming were worked out from the DNA. Of about 180,000 clones listed, about three quarters are singletons. Germline CDR1 reads LNHDA; CDR2 reads SQIVND (reference sequence). V was clipped by 3 bases and J by 2 bases; unmatched bases: 5. The CDR3 is 15 amino acids. The sequenced sample consisted of peripheral blood. The rearrangement uses TRBV19 and TRBJ2-3; the match to TRBD2 covers 7 bases. The origin of this receptor is a woman in her seventies with acute or convalescent COVID-19. DNA for the CDR3: TGTGCCAGTAGTATTAAGGGAGGGATCACAGATACGCAGTATTTT. Residues: CASSIKGGITDTQYF.